Each of the 21 T cell receptor beta chains below was sequenced from the same sample in a study of vaccination and CD4 T cells after COVID-19. These receptors have no known antigen. An Oncomine TCR Beta short-read assay was used to sequence the DNA from cultured CD4+ T cells. MiXCR, run by TCRdb on the PCR reads, gives a single entry per CDR3 protein. Among 15,000 to 17,000 distinct CDR3 sequences listed, 40% to 60% were seen once. This sample's treatment: approximately nine-day PBMC culture with coronavirus spike peptide pools or control peptides (ViraFEST assay). Sequencing was performed on CD4+ T cells from blood, cultured in vitro, taken before SARS-CoV-2 vaccination. The source of these receptors is a human donor who had recovered from COVID-19.

The rearrangement uses TRBV2 and TRBJ1-3; the D is unclear. V was pared by 2 bases and J by 0 bases, with 11 bases between. The CDR3 runs 16 residues. The germline CDR1 and CDR2 sequences are SNHLY and FYNNEI. CDR3 sequence reads: CASSEPPGGSGNTIYF. CDR3 bases: TGTGCCAGCAGTGAACCGCCGGGTGGCTCTGGAAACACCATATATTTT. The full variable domain, its missing parts supplied by reference TRBV2 and TRBJ1-3, is EPEVTQTPSHQVTQMGQEVILRCVPISNHLYFYWYRQILGQKVEFLVSFYNNEISEKSEIFDDQFSVERPDGSNFTLKIRSTKLEDSAMYFCASSEPPGGSGNTIYFGEGSWLTVV.

The V and J genes are TRBV27 and TRBJ1-2, with D maybe TRBD1 (5 bases). The CDR3 has 19 residues. Trimming cost V 3 bases and J 2 bases, with 25 bases left between them. Per the germline V gene, CDR1 is MNHEY and CDR2 is SMNVEV (reference sequence). In DNA, the CDR3 is TGTGCCAGCAGTTTGGTCCATCCCGGGGCAGCTGGATGGAACTATGGCTACACCTTC. It is translated as CASSLVHPGAAGWNYGYTF.

Worth noting for this clonotype: Its ends do not fully match the called genes, so a read error is possible. The chain links TRBV7-9 to TRBJ2-1; D not resolved. The CDR3 has 15 amino acids. CDR1 is SEHNR and CDR2 is FQNEAQ in the germline V gene (reference sequence). Here the CDR3 DNA reads TGCGCCAGCAGCTTGGCCGGCCTGAGGCACAATGAGCAGTTCTTC. Translated, it gives CASSLAGLRHNEQFF.

This clonotype has only one observation. The chain joins TRBV2 to TRBJ1-4; the D gene is possibly TRBD1 (6 bases). The CDR3 runs 14 residues. CDR1 is SNHLY, CDR2 FYNNEI, per germline. The V end lost 7 bases, the J end lost 5 bases, and 14 bases lay between the germline ends. This chain's CDR3 is CASTPGQMNEKLFF. CDR3 DNA sequence: TGTGCCAGCACTCCGGGACAAATGAATGAAAAACTGTTTTTT.

This clonotype was seen a single time. The DNA of the CDR3 is TGTGCCAGCAGTCGCGGGGGGGCTAACTATGGCTACACCTTC. Its protein product is CASSRGGANYGYTF. J is TRBJ1-2 and V is TRBV28; possible D gene TRBD1, 5 bases. Germline V gives CDR1 MDHEN, CDR2 SYDVKM. Trimming shortened V by 5 bases and J by 0 bases, and 10 bases separated the two germline ends. The CDR3 is made up of 14 amino acids.

The rearrangement uses TRBV30 and TRBJ2-5, with D possibly called TRBD1 or TRBD2 (5 bases each). V was clipped by 1 base and J by 3 bases, with 9 bases between them. Germline V CDR1 and CDR2: GTSNPN, SVGIG (reference sequence). The CDR3 is made up of 13 amino acids. This CDR3 reads CAWSEGTKETQYF. Here the CDR3 DNA reads TGTGCCTGGAGTGAGGGGACCAAAGAGACCCAGTACTTC.

The chain is built from TRBV7-3 and TRBJ2-5; no definite D call. The V gene's germline CDR1 is SGHTA and CDR2 FQGTGA. This CDR3 spans 14 amino acids. Trimming left V 2 bases short and J 1 base short, with 8 bases between. The CDR3 region is CASSLSGSQETQYF. CDR3 DNA: TGTGCCAGCAGCTTATCCGGATCCCAAGAGACCCAGTACTTC.

J is TRBJ1-2 and V is TRBV2; 7 bases line up with TRBD1. Unmatched junction bases numbered 10, after V lost 6 bases and J lost 3 bases. The CDR3 covers 15 residues. CDR1 SNHLY and CDR2 FYNNEI come from the germline V gene. The CDR3 here is CASRRRQGWDYGYTF. The CDR3 coding sequence is TGTGCCAGCAGGAGAAGACAGGGTTGGGACTATGGCTACACCTTC.

This clonotype was observed a handful of times. The CDR3 protein is CASSLEGFEGGELFF. The CDR3 DNA sequence: TGTGCCAGCAGCTTAGAAGGATTTGAAGGAGGGGAGCTGTTTTTT. The chain couples TRBV7-6 to TRBJ2-2; D call uncertain. The CDR3 has 15 residues. CDR1 and CDR2 from the germline V gene are SGHVS and FNYEAQ. V was shortened by 1 base and J by 8 bases, with 14 bases between the two germline ends.

This sequence joins TRBV7-9 and TRBJ1-3, with a possible D match to TRBD1 (5 bases). CDR1 and CDR2 (germline): SEHNR, FQNEAQ (reference sequence). V lost 5 bases and J 8 bases, leaving 10 bases between the germline ends. This CDR3 contains 12 residues. For the CDR3, the DNA is TGTGCCAGCAGCCCAGGAGGGGACACCATATATTTT. This gives the protein CASSPGGDTIYF.

This clonotype has only a few counts. The chain couples TRBV6-1 to TRBJ1-2; D not certain. Germline CDR1 is MNHNS and CDR2 is SASEGT. This CDR3 comprises 14 residues. V lost 6 bases to trimming and J lost 6 bases, with 17 bases between them. CDR3 region: CASSRTGDLNGYTF. The CDR3 region has the DNA TGTGCCAGCAGCCGGACGGGAGACCTAAATGGCTACACCTTC.

CDR3 residues: CASSLIGSNQPQHF. The CDR3 nucleotides read TGTGCCAGCAGTTTAATTGGCAGCAATCAGCCCCAGCATTTT. The V gene is TRBV12-3 or TRBV12-4, the J gene TRBJ1-5; D not certain. The CDR3 covers 14 residues. The V end lost 2 bases, the J end lost 1 base, and 6 bases lay between the germline ends.

The J gene is TRBJ2-1, the V gene TRBV11-2; D is perhaps TRBD1 or TRBD2 (6 bases each). The J call could be wrong; TRBJ2-7 is a better fit for the DNA end. This CDR3 region has 16 residues. Germline values: CDR1 SGHAT, CDR2 FQNNGV. The DNA for the CDR3 is TGTGCCAGCAGATCCTGGGGGGCGCCTAATTCCTACGAGCAGTACTTC. Translation: CASRSWGAPNSYEQYF.

The V gene is TRBV11-2, the J gene TRBJ1-3, with 9 positions matching TRBD1. The J segment lost 0 bases and the V segment lost 1 base, leaving 1 base of the junction unmatched. The V gene's germline CDR1 is SGHAT and CDR2 FQNNGV. The CDR3 has 16 amino acids. CDR3 nucleotide sequence: TGTGCCAGCAGCTTAGGACAGGGGGGCTCTGGAAACACCATATATTTT. This sequence encodes CASSLGQGGSGNTIYF.

The CDR3 here is CASSQAAGQAIYGYTF. CDR3 nucleotide sequence: TGCGCCAGCAGCCAAGCAGCGGGACAGGCGATCTATGGCTACACCTTC. The gene calls are TRBV4-1 and TRBJ1-2; 8 nucleotides agree with TRBD1. Germline-derived CDR1 and CDR2 are MGHRA and YSYEKL. After removal of 1 base from V and 4 bases from J, the junction contained 8 bases not matched to a gene. This CDR3 comprises 16 residues.

There are a few counts of this clonotype. The V call is TRBV30, the J call TRBJ1-2; D is ambiguous. The germline V gene has CDR1 GTSNPN and CDR2 SVGIG (reference sequence). V gave up 0 bases and J gave up 7 bases, with 12 bases separating them. The CDR3 has 13 residues. CDR3 in amino acids: CAWSVQEGSGYTF. The CDR3 nucleotides read TGTGCCTGGAGTGTACAAGAGGGTTCTGGCTACACCTTC. The full variable domain, in which reference TRBV30 and TRBJ1-2 provide the parts outside the CDR3, is SQTIHQWPATLVQPVGSPLSLECTVEGTSNPNLYWYRQAAGRGLQLLFYSVGIGQISSEVPQNLSASRPQDRQFILSSKKLLLSDSGFYLCAWSVQEGSGYTFGSGTRLTVV.

The V gene is TRBV10-3, the J gene TRBJ2-7, with 8 bases lining up with TRBD1. Germline-derived CDR1 and CDR2 are ENHRY and SYGVKD. J was trimmed by 2 bases and V by 3 bases; bases with no gene match: 3. This CDR3 has 14 residues. As DNA, the CDR3 is TGTGCCATCAGTGACGGACAGGGCCCCTACGAGCAGTACTTC. It specifies CAISDGQGPYEQYF.

This chain uses TRBV28 with TRBJ1-2; D remains ambiguous. The CDR3 consists of 12 residues. Trimming pared 5 bases from V and 7 bases from J, leaving 11 bases between. Looked up from germline, CDR1 is MDHEN and CDR2 is SYDVKM. The CDR3: CASSNPGRGYTF. The DNA for the CDR3 is TGTGCCAGCAGTAACCCGGGCCGTGGCTACACCTTC.

Notes on this clonotype: One junction end disagrees with the germline gene, perhaps due to a read error. This chain links TRBV5-1 with TRBJ2-1; either TRBD1 or TRBD2 may fit D (5 bases each). Germline-derived CDR1 and CDR2 are SGHRS and YFSETQ. This CDR3 comprises 13 residues. CDR3 sequence reads: CASSLGPNNEQFF. CDR3 bases: TGCGCCAGCAGTTTGGGACCAAACAATGAGCAGTTCTTC.

This clonotype has a single count. The chain employs TRBV14 and TRBJ2-1, with D possibly matching TRBD1 (6 bases). The germline CDR1 and CDR2 sequences are SGHDN and FVKESK. CDR3 size: 14 residues. V lost 4 bases, J lost 6 bases, and 13 bases lay in between. Here the CDR3 DNA reads TGTGCCAGCAGCCGAGACCGGGACACCAATGAGCAGTTCTTC. Protein sequence: CASSRDRDTNEQFF.

In its sample, this clonotype was seen a few times. The genes are TRBV19 and TRBJ1-5; the D is unclear. Between the trimmed V and J ends, which lost 2 bases and 0 bases, there was a span of 11 bases. Germline V gene data show CDR1 as LNHDA and CDR2 as SQIVND (reference sequence). This CDR3 has 16 residues. DNA of the CDR3: TGTGCCAGTAGTATATACGGAGCCTCTAGCAATCAGCCCCAGCATTTT. This sequence encodes CASSIYGASSNQPQHF.